This T cell receptor beta chain originates from a study of identical twins. Only one count was recorded for this clonotype. TCRdb used MiXCR to reprocess the 5' RACE reads, holding one entry per CDR3 protein. Of some 760,000 distinct CDR3 sequences listed, around a sixth are singletons. V trimming: 4 bases; J trimming: 3 bases; junction bases outside the gene matches: 7. The CDR3 consists of 15 residues. Per germline, CDR1 SGHKS and CDR2 YYEKEE (reference sequence). These sequences were also reported in another study, on T cells expressing NK-cell markers. That work adds: Seven sequenced donors out of eight were HCMV-seropositive, one seronegative.

This receptor was identified in a woman younger than 35 in good health. V and J are TRBV5-5 and TRBJ2-1; 7 bases align to TRBD2. Input material: PBMCs. As DNA, the CDR3 is TGTGCCAGCAGCGACTCTAGCGGCTACTACAATGAGCAGTTCTTC. Its protein is CASSDSSGYYNEQFF.